This T cell receptor (beta chain) originates from a study of T cell repertoires in cytomegalovirus infection. In TCRdb, the reads were re-called with MiXCR into one record per CDR3 protein. The sample contains some 200,000 distinct CDR3 sequences, about 21% of which appear only once. Sequencing was performed on PBMCs. This sequence was found in a human donor in good health (CMV status not recorded). Some clones in this sample may be carry-over from other donors' samples.

CDR3 DNA sequence: TGTGCCAGCAGCCTCCCCGGGGGGTCGCAGGTGCAGTTCTTC. Translated: CASSLPGGSQVQFF. This chain joins TRBV5-6 and TRBJ2-1; 7 positions agree with TRBD2. Germline CDR1 SGHDT, CDR2 YYEEEE. V gave up 4 bases and J gave up 12 bases; unmatched junction bases: 13. The CDR3 contains 14 residues.